The 31 T cell receptor beta chains below come from one sample, sequenced in a study of cytomegalovirus exposure and HLA in healthy donors. A multiplex PCR was run with 60 Vbeta primers and 13 Jbeta primers. The repertoire was sequenced with immunoSEQ multiplex PCR; TCRdb's copy has only in-frame clones and lacks some. The sample contains under 200,000 clones, 77% of which appear only once. The sequenced material came from PBMCs. The receptors originated from a male donor in good health and CMV-seropositive.

The chain links TRBV6-6 to TRBJ2-3; 10 bases are shared with TRBD1. This CDR3 has 14 residues. The germline gives CDR1 MNHNY, CDR2 SVGAGI (reference sequence). V lost 8 bases, J lost 5 bases, and 7 bases stayed unmatched. The CDR3 loop reads CASSDRGREDTQYF. The CDR3 DNA reads as TGTGCCAGCTCAGACAGGGGGCGGGAAGATACGCAGTATTTT.

The chain's CDR3 is CASRDRTVYGYTF. The DNA of the CDR3 is TGTGCCAGCAGGGATAGGACAGTTTATGGCTACACCTTC. The V gene is TRBV2, the J gene TRBJ1-2; D may be TRBD1 (6 bases). Trimming shortened V by 6 bases and J by 5 bases, and 13 bases separated the two germline ends. The CDR3 runs 13 residues. The germline V gene encodes CDR1 SNHLY and CDR2 FYNNEI.

The V and J genes are TRBV6-6 and TRBJ1-5; a possible D gene is TRBD1 (6 bases). This CDR3 comprises 15 residues. The germline V gene encodes CDR1 MNHNY and CDR2 SVGAGI (reference sequence). The V end was cut by 6 bases, the J end by 0 bases, with 12 bases between. The CDR3 sequence: CASSEGQHSNQPQHF. The CDR3, as DNA: TGTGCCAGCAGCGAGGGACAACATAGCAATCAGCCCCAGCATTTT.

The chain recombines TRBV5-8 with TRBJ1-5; 7 bases align to TRBD1. The J segment lost 3 bases and the V segment lost 4 bases, leaving 4 bases of the junction unmatched. Germline V CDR1 and CDR2: SGHTS, YDEGEE. This CDR3 contains 14 residues. The DNA for the CDR3 is TGTGCCAGCAGCCGGACAGGCCCCAATCAGCCCCAGCATTTT. Residues: CASSRTGPNQPQHF.

The table lists this clone with a few counts. The rearrangement joins TRBV7-9 to TRBJ1-1; D call uncertain. Trimming left V 1 base short and J 5 bases short, with 5 bases between. Germline V gene lookup returns CDR1 SEHNR and CDR2 FQNEAQ (reference sequence). CDR3 length: 12 residues. CDR3 bases: TGTGCCAGCAGCTTAGACGGGACTGAAGCTTTCTTT. It yields the protein CASSLDGTEAFF.

The J gene is TRBJ1-6, the V gene TRBV18; 8 nucleotides line up with TRBD1. Germline trimming cut 2 bases from V and 6 bases from J; bases unmatched to any gene: 3. CDR3 size: 15 residues. CDR1 is KGHSH, CDR2 LQKENI, per germline. The CDR3 loop is CASSPTQGVNSPLHF. CDR3 nucleotides: TGTGCCAGCTCACCAACACAGGGGGTTAATTCACCCCTCCACTTT.

The rearrangement joins TRBV30 to TRBJ1-5; D not certain. The CDR3 runs to 13 residues. Between the trimmed V and J ends, which lost 0 bases and 5 bases, there was a span of 8 bases. Looked up from germline, CDR1 is GTSNPN and CDR2 is SVGIG (reference sequence). The CDR3 spells CAWSVSGDQPQHF. CDR3 DNA: TGTGCCTGGAGTGTAAGCGGCGATCAGCCCCAGCATTTT.

The chain has TRBV18 and TRBJ2-6; D is unresolved. Trimming pared 3 bases from V and 0 bases from J, leaving 9 bases between. Germline CDR1 reads KGHSH; CDR2 reads LQKENI. This CDR3 comprises 16 residues. The chain's CDR3 is CASSPLASSGANVLTF. The CDR3 coding sequence is TGTGCCAGCTCACCCCTTGCCAGCTCTGGGGCCAACGTCCTGACTTTC.

The CDR3 sequence is CASSDEPSGSSYNEQFF. The DNA for the CDR3 is TGTGCCAGCAGCGACGAGCCTAGCGGAAGCTCCTACAATGAGCAGTTCTTC. The chain joins TRBV4-2 to TRBJ2-1; 7 bases match TRBD2. After removal of 5 bases from V and 0 bases from J, the junction contained 10 bases not matched to a gene. The CDR3 is 17 residues long. CDR1 and CDR2 (germline): LGHNA, YNFKEQ.

The chain joins TRBV9 to TRBJ1-6; 9 nucleotides match TRBD1. The CDR3 extends over 15 amino acids. Germline values: CDR1 SGDLS, CDR2 YYNGEE. With V trimmed by 4 bases and J by 8 bases, 7 bases remained unmatched. The CDR3 region has the DNA TGTGCCAGCAGCCCATGGGACAGGGAGGATTCACCCCTCCACTTT. Amino acid sequence: CASSPWDREDSPLHF.

This clone was counted between two and nine times. This rearrangement joins TRBV2 to TRBJ2-1; no definite D call. CDR1 and CDR2 from the germline V gene are SNHLY and FYNNEI. The CDR3 spans 14 residues. Between the trimmed V and J ends, which lost 8 bases and 9 bases, there was a span of 20 bases. CDR3 in DNA: TGTGCCAGCGCTAGGCCGGTAACGGGTGGTGAGCAGTTCTTC. Encoded protein: CASARPVTGGEQFF.

This rearrangement joins TRBV2 to TRBJ2-7; D remains ambiguous. Per the germline V gene, CDR1 is SNHLY and CDR2 is FYNNEI. The CDR3 runs 12 residues. V shed 3 bases and J shed 5 bases, with 8 bases lying between them. CDR3 DNA sequence: TGTGCCAGCAGTGACCCAGGAAACGAGCAGTACTTC. This sequence encodes CASSDPGNEQYF. Full variable domain (outside the CDR3, taken from reference TRBV2 and TRBJ2-7): EPEVTQTPSHQVTQMGQEVILRCVPISNHLYFYWYRQILGQKVEFLVSFYNNEISEKSEIFDDQFSVERPDGSNFTLKIRSTKLEDSAMYFCASSDPGNEQYFGPGTRLTVT.

The chain recombines TRBV6-1 with TRBJ2-3; D not resolved. The germline CDR1 and CDR2 sequences are MNHNS and SASEGT. The V end lost 3 bases, the J end lost 2 bases, and 9 bases lay between the germline ends. The CDR3 extends over 14 amino acids. The CDR3: CASSESPDTDTQYF. The CDR3 DNA reads as TGTGCCAGCAGTGAGTCTCCAGACACAGATACGCAGTATTTT.

The V call is TRBV30, the J call TRBJ1-5; TRBD1 matches at 8 bases. Trimming took 1 base from V and 6 from J; bases not matched to a gene: 2. CDR3 length: 13 amino acids. Germline loops: CDR1 GTSNPN, CDR2 SVGIG (reference sequence). The chain's CDR3 is CAWSGGQGQPQHF. CDR3 nucleotides: TGTGCCTGGAGTGGTGGACAGGGTCAGCCCCAGCATTTT.

This chain connects TRBV6-6 to TRBJ1-2, with 8 bases that match TRBD1. V lost 5 bases, J lost 4 bases, and 3 bases stayed unmatched. This CDR3 spans 13 amino acids. The germline V gene encodes CDR1 MNHNY and CDR2 SVGAGI (reference sequence). CDR3 bases: TGTGCCAGCAGTACCGACAGGGGCTATGGCTACACCTTC. Amino acid sequence: CASSTDRGYGYTF.

This clone was picked up a small number of times. This sequence joins TRBV30 and TRBJ2-7, with 8 bases fitting TRBD2. The CDR3 extends over 14 amino acids. The germline CDR1 and CDR2 sequences are GTSNPN and SVGIG (reference sequence). The junction had 8 bases not matched to a gene; V was cut back by 4 bases and J by 3 bases. The CDR3 protein is CAWKGRGASYEQYF. CDR3 DNA sequence: TGTGCCTGGAAGGGGCGGGGGGCCAGCTACGAGCAGTACTTC. Variable domain in full (rest from reference TRBV30 and TRBJ2-7): SQTIHQWPATLVQPVGSPLSLECTVEGTSNPNLYWYRQAAGRGLQLLFYSVGIGQISSEVPQNLSASRPQDRQFILSSKKLLLSDSGFYLCAWKGRGASYEQYFGPGTRLTVT.

The chain has TRBV15 and TRBJ2-3; TRBD2 agrees at 7 bases. The germline CDR1 and CDR2 sequences are LNHNV and YYDKDF (reference sequence). The CDR3 is made up of 15 amino acids. The junction had 9 bases not matched to a gene; V was cut back by 5 bases and J by 4 bases. DNA of the CDR3: TGTGCCACCAGCGGAGCCATGGGGGGGGCAGATACGCAGTATTTT. This gives the protein CATSGAMGGADTQYF.

The DNA of the CDR3 is TGTGCCAGCAGCTTAGGGGGAGACAATGGCTACACCTTC. Its protein product is CASSLGGDNGYTF. V gene TRBV7-6 combines with J gene TRBJ1-2; no firm D call. The CDR3 covers 13 residues. The germline CDR1 and CDR2 sequences are SGHVS and FNYEAQ. Trimming took off 1 base at V and 6 bases at J, with 9 bases between the two ends.

J is TRBJ2-3 and V is TRBV2; tentative D call: TRBD1 (5 bases). V lost 6 bases and J lost 1, with 14 bases in between. The germline gives CDR1 SNHLY, CDR2 FYNNEI. This CDR3 region has 15 residues. CDR3 nucleotides: TGTGCCAGCAGGGAACAAGGGGCCCGCACAGATACGCAGTATTTT. It translates to CASREQGARTDTQYF.

This clone was found a few times. V is TRBV5-1 and J is TRBJ2-2; 8 nucleotides agree with TRBD1. Unmatched junction bases numbered 6, after V lost 0 bases and J lost 2 bases. The CDR3 length is 17 residues. CDR1 is SGHRS, CDR2 YFSETQ, per germline. The CDR3 DNA reads TGCGCCAGCAGCTTGGACAGGGGGACCCCTAACACCGGGGAGCTGTTTTTT. Translated: CASSLDRGTPNTGELFF.

This clone was seen once. The chain joins TRBV21-1 to TRBJ2-2; TRBD2, the D gene given by the table, was not confirmed from the DNA. TRBV21-1 is a listed pseudogene. The CDR3 extends over 17 amino acids. This chain's CDR3 is CASSPREGRQNTGELFF. CDR3 sequence (DNA): TGTGCCAGCAGCCCCCGGGAGGGCAGGCAAAACACCGGGGAGCTGTTTTTT.

The chain employs TRBV5-1 and TRBJ1-1, with a possible D match to TRBD1 (6 bases). V gave up 2 bases and J gave up 4 bases, with 15 bases separating them. The CDR3 is 15 amino acids. Germline V gene lookup returns CDR1 SGHRS and CDR2 YFSETQ. The CDR3 sequence is CASSFPSGDVTEAFF. In DNA, the CDR3 is TGCGCCAGCAGCTTTCCCTCAGGGGATGTCACTGAAGCTTTCTTT.

This rearrangement joins TRBV2 to TRBJ1-1; tentatively, D is TRBD1 (6 bases). CDR1 SNHLY and CDR2 FYNNEI come from the germline V gene. The CDR3 covers 14 residues. V was cut by 3 bases and J by 5 bases, with 13 bases left in between. The CDR3 bases are TGTGCCAGCAGTGAGGAACAGGGTCAAACTGAAGCTTTCTTT. Translating it yields CASSEEQGQTEAFF.

The chain uses TRBV7-8 and TRBJ1-2; possible D gene TRBD1, 6 bases. The CDR3 runs to 17 residues. Trimming took 0 bases from V and 5 from J, leaving 19 bases between them. Germline V gene lookup returns CDR1 SGHVS and CDR2 FQNEAQ. This chain's CDR3 is CASSLAGGGAVLYGYTF. DNA of the CDR3: TGTGCCAGCAGCTTAGCTGGTGGGGGCGCGGTGCTATATGGCTACACCTTC.

The gene calls are TRBV27 and TRBJ1-1; weak D call: TRBD1 (5 bases). CDR1 MNHEY and CDR2 SMNVEV come from the germline V gene (reference sequence). The V end lost 7 bases, the J end lost 4 bases, and 19 bases lay between the germline ends. The CDR3 is 15 amino acids. DNA of the CDR3: TGTGCCAGCATTAACATAGGGGCTGATGGCACTGAAGCTTTCTTT. This sequence encodes CASINIGADGTEAFF.

The V call is TRBV6-5, the J call TRBJ2-2, with 9 positions matching TRBD1. The CDR3 is 14 amino acids. CDR1 is MNHEY and CDR2 is SVGAGI in the germline V gene. V gave up 5 bases and J gave up 6 bases; unmatched junction bases: 4. The CDR3 is CASSRTGDPGELFF. CDR3 nucleotide sequence: TGTGCCAGCAGTCGGACAGGGGATCCCGGGGAGCTGTTTTTT.

The chain joins TRBV7-9 to TRBJ2-5; the match to TRBD1 covers 10 bases. The CDR3 covers 18 residues. The V gene's germline CDR1 is SEHNR and CDR2 FQNEAQ (reference sequence). Losses at the gene ends were 6 bases for V and 4 bases for J; bases not matched to a gene: 17. The CDR3 spells CASSSRRDRGRFPETQYF. The CDR3 DNA is TGTGCCAGCAGTTCTCGCCGGGACAGGGGAAGATTTCCAGAGACCCAGTACTTC.

This rearrangement joins TRBV2 to TRBJ2-5, with D perhaps TRBD2 (7 bases). The last part of the DNA fits TRBJ2-7 better; the J call may be wrong. This CDR3 is 14 amino acids long. Germline V gene data show CDR1 as SNHLY and CDR2 as FYNNEI. This CDR3 reads CASRFGGGGYEQYF. Here the CDR3 DNA reads TGTGCCAGCAGGTTCGGGGGCGGGGGCTACGAGCAGTACTTC.

This chain connects TRBV11-2 to TRBJ2-1; 12 positions agree with TRBD2. The CDR3 spans 17 residues. CDR1 SGHAT and CDR2 FQNNGV come from the germline V gene. The trim removed 1 base at V and 9 bases at J, leaving 10 bases unmatched. The CDR3 bases are TGTGCCAGCAGCTTAGCCCCTCTAGCGGGGGGGCCGGGTGAGCAGTTCTTC. This codes for CASSLAPLAGGPGEQFF. The full variable domain, with the rest looked up from reference TRBV11-2 and TRBJ2-1, is EAGVAQSPRYKIIEKRQSVAFWCNPISGHATLYWYQQILGQGPKLLIQFQNNGVVDDSQLPKDRFSAERLKGVDSTLKIQPAKLEDSAVYLCASSLAPLAGGPGEQFFGPGTRLTVL.

In this sample, this clone turned up a few times. The V gene is TRBV6-1, the J gene TRBJ2-7; TRBD1 is a possible D gene (6 bases). From germline, CDR1 is MNHNS and CDR2 SASEGT. The CDR3 loop spans 15 amino acids. Trimming shortened V by 5 bases and J by 5 bases, and 19 bases separated the two germline ends. The CDR3 is CASSLSTGTPHEQYF. As DNA, the CDR3 is TGTGCCAGCAGTCTAAGCACCGGGACACCCCACGAGCAGTACTTC.

This chain connects TRBV30 to TRBJ1-1; D ambiguous. The germline gives CDR1 GTSNPN, CDR2 SVGIG (reference sequence). This CDR3 comprises 13 residues. The V and J ends lost 3 bases and 1 base respectively, with 9 bases between them. The CDR3 loop reads CAWSVGRNTEAFF. The CDR3 DNA reads TGTGCCTGGAGCGTCGGGAGGAACACTGAAGCTTTCTTT.